One TCR beta chain is described in this entry. The antigen remains unidentified. The entry originates in a study of tumor-infiltrating lymphocytes in localized non-small cell lung cancer. As for the study in general: From each patient, both tumor and uninvolved lung, non-adjacent to tumor, were sampled. Overall study findings and caveats: Technical variation could not be separated from intratumor heterogeneity here. Tumor T-cell fraction was not associated with recurrence-free survival. Tumors had more T cell infiltration than uninvolved lung, per TCRbeta sequencing and CD3 counts.

Using immunoSEQ multiplex PCR, the repertoire was profiled, and TCRdb retains in-frame clones only, with some absent. The table has just under 10,000 clones, 60% to 80% seen once; the top ten hold more than 20%. Source material: lung tumor tissue. This sequence originates from a human donor with non-small cell lung cancer.

This CDR3 reads CASSPQRGVYEQFF. The CDR3 DNA reads TGTGCCAGCAGCCCCCAGCGGGGGGTCTATGAGCAGTTCTTC. The V and J genes are TRBV11-3 and TRBJ2-1, with 9 bases matching TRBD2. The CDR3 is 14 amino acids. The trim removed 5 bases at V and 8 bases at J, leaving 7 bases unmatched. Germline values: CDR1 SGHNT, CDR2 YENEEA.